These 25 T cell receptor beta chains were all obtained from the same sample, sequenced in a study of blood T cells in healthy people across ages. With a J-beta primer mix and a sample-barcoded 5' primer, a second PCR ran about 7 to 12 cycles. A single record per CDR3 protein comes from TCRdb applying MiXCR to the 5' RACE reads. The repertoire holds 1.5 million to 2 million distinct CDR3 sequences, with 28% as singletons. Sequencing was performed on blood. These receptors all come from a woman aged 25-40 years in good health.

In regard to this clonotype: A read error may account for a junction end that differs from germline. The chain uses TRBV7-2 and TRBJ2-4, with D possibly being TRBD2 (7 bases). The J call may be mistaken, given a closer DNA end match to TRBJ2-7. The CDR3 is 12 amino acids. Germline-derived CDR1 and CDR2 are SGHTA and FQGNSA. In DNA, the CDR3 is TGTGTCAGCAGGGGAGGGCCCTCCGAGCAGTACTTC. Protein sequence: CVSRGGPSEQYF.

The chain couples TRBV5-5 to TRBJ2-3; 9 nucleotides align to TRBD2. This CDR3 comprises 18 residues. Germline V CDR1 and CDR2: SGHKS, YYEKEE (reference sequence). The V and J ends lost 0 bases and 1 base, in that order; junction bases with no gene match: 9. CDR3 amino acids: CASSLELAGTRGTDTQYF. The CDR3 coding sequence is TGTGCCAGCAGCTTGGAGCTAGCGGGGACGAGAGGCACAGATACGCAGTATTTT. The full variable domain, rest sourced from reference TRBV5-5 and TRBJ2-3, is DAGVTQSPTHLIKTRGQQVTLRCSPISGHKSVSWYQQVLGQGPQFIFQYYEKEERGRGNFPDRFSARQFPNYSSELNVNALLLGDSALYLCASSLELAGTRGTDTQYFGPGTRLTVL.

This clonotype has just a few counts. The gene calls are TRBV10-3 and TRBJ2-3; TRBD1 agrees at 9 bases. CDR1 is ENHRY and CDR2 is SYGVKD in the germline V gene. This CDR3 has 18 amino acids. The V and J ends lost 3 bases and 0 bases, in that order; junction bases with no gene match: 10. The CDR3 region is CAISDYRDRVLSTDTQYF. In DNA form, the CDR3 reads TGTGCCATCAGTGATTACAGGGACAGGGTATTAAGCACAGATACGCAGTATTTT.

The CDR3 loop is CASSLGTSGRQPQHF. The CDR3 coding sequence is TGTGCCAGCAGCTTAGGGACTTCAGGGAGACAGCCCCAGCATTTT. V gene TRBV7-2 combines with J gene TRBJ1-5; possible D gene TRBD1, 5 bases. The V end was cut by 1 base, the J end by 7 bases, with 14 bases between. Per germline, CDR1 SGHTA and CDR2 FQGNSA. The CDR3 spans 15 residues. The whole variable domain, filled in from reference TRBV7-2 and TRBJ1-5, reads GAGVSQSPSNKVTEKGKDVELRCDPISGHTALYWYRQSLGQGLEFLIYFQGNSAPDKSGLPSDRFSAERTGGSVSTLTIQRTQQEDSAVYLCASSLGTSGRQPQHFGDGTRLSIL.

The chain employs TRBV27 and TRBJ2-3, with 8 bases fitting TRBD2. V lost 8 bases, J lost 0 bases, and 7 bases stayed unmatched. The germline CDR1 and CDR2 sequences are MNHEY and SMNVEV (reference sequence). The CDR3 extends over 15 amino acids. DNA of the CDR3: TGTGCCAGCGGTAGTGGGACTAGGAGCACAGATACGCAGTATTTT. Translated, it gives CASGSGTRSTDTQYF.

In its sample, this clonotype was seen a few times. The CDR3 is CAISPTGRGTSEQYF. CDR3 DNA sequence: TGTGCCATCAGCCCGACAGGGAGGGGGACGTCCGAGCAGTACTTC. The chain has TRBV10-3 and TRBJ2-7, with D tentatively TRBD1 or TRBD2 (7 bases each). The CDR3 is 15 residues long. Germline-derived CDR1 and CDR2 are ENHRY and SYGVKD. The ends were cut back, 6 bases at V and 6 bases at J, with 21 bases in the middle.

The chain uses TRBV27 and TRBJ1-5; D gene unclear. V was clipped by 7 bases and J by 7 bases, with 11 bases between them. Looked up from germline, CDR1 is MNHEY and CDR2 is SMNVEV (reference sequence). The CDR3 runs 12 residues. The CDR3 nucleotides are TGTGCCAGCATTTATTTTAGGCAGCCCCAGCATTTT. Its translation is CASIYFRQPQHF.

This clonotype was detected many times. The V call is TRBV10-2, the J call TRBJ2-1; 7 nucleotides agree with TRBD1. The CDR3 extends over 14 amino acids. CDR1 is WSHSY, CDR2 SAAADI, per germline. V was clipped by 6 bases and J by 4 bases; unmatched bases: 6. CDR3 coding DNA: TGCGCCAGCAGCACAGGGGCGAAATACAATGAGCAGTTCTTC. This sequence encodes CASSTGAKYNEQFF.

This clonotype was seen at least ten times. The gene calls are TRBV5-1 and TRBJ2-1; 9 bases are a match to TRBD2. Germline loops: CDR1 SGHRS, CDR2 YFSETQ. V dropped 0 bases and J dropped 9; count of bases not matched to a gene: 1. This CDR3 is 13 amino acids long. CDR3 sequence reads: CASSLVAGAEQFF. The CDR3 DNA reads TGCGCCAGCAGCTTGGTAGCGGGAGCTGAGCAGTTCTTC. The full variable domain, completed using reference TRBV5-1 and TRBJ2-1, is KAGVTQTPRYLIKTRGQQVTLSCSPISGHRSVSWYQQTPGQGLQFLFEYFSETQRNKGNFPGRFSGRQFSNSRSEMNVSTLELGDSALYLCASSLVAGAEQFFGPGTRLTVL.

In this sample, this clonotype turned up once. A clone one base away is much larger, so this may be a read error. In DNA, the CDR3 is TGCGTCAGCAGCCAAGATGACAGCGCAGATACGCAGTATTTT. Protein product: CVSSQDDSADTQYF. This sequence joins TRBV4-1 and TRBJ2-3, with D possibly matching TRBD1 (5 bases). Germline CDR1 and CDR2: MGHRA and YSYEKL. This CDR3 comprises 14 residues.

The chain has TRBV30 and TRBJ1-5; maybe TRBD1 (6 bases). The germline CDR1 and CDR2 sequences are GTSNPN and SVGIG (reference sequence). V lost 0 bases and J 5 bases, leaving 8 bases between the germline ends. The CDR3 extends over 13 amino acids. CDR3 nucleotides: TGTGCCTGGAGTGTGCAGGGGTATCAGCCCCAGCATTTT. Translated, it gives CAWSVQGYQPQHF.

The chain couples TRBV11-2 to TRBJ2-1, with TRBD2 matching over 15 bases. The J call may not be correct, given that the DNA end is closer to TRBJ2-7. Germline values: CDR1 SGHAT, CDR2 FQNNGV. The CDR3 length is 20 residues. This chain's CDR3 is CASSLRTSGRASSSYNEQYF. Written as DNA, the CDR3 is TGTGCCAGCAGCCTCCGGACTAGCGGGAGGGCCTCTAGCTCCTACAATGAGCAGTACTTC.

The gene calls are TRBV4-3 and TRBJ2-1; TRBD2 matches 8 bases. This CDR3 has 17 residues. The germline gives CDR1 LGHNA, CDR2 YSLEER. Trimming removed 0 bases from V and 4 bases from J; junction bases left unmatched: 8. This CDR3 is CASSQDPRTSSYNEQFF. The CDR3 DNA reads TGCGCCAGCAGCCAAGATCCCCGGACTAGCAGTTACAATGAGCAGTTCTTC.

This clonotype was seen a few times. The gene calls are TRBV11-2 and TRBJ2-3; D possibly matches TRBD1 or TRBD2 (5 bases each). Per the germline V gene, CDR1 is SGHAT and CDR2 is FQNNGV. The V end was cut by 5 bases, the J end by 5 bases, with 23 bases between. The CDR3 is 17 amino acids. The CDR3 sequence is CASSALTLGVMRDTQYF. The CDR3 nucleotides read TGTGCCAGCAGCGCGTTAACTCTGGGGGTTATGAGAGATACGCAGTATTTT.

This clonotype came up many times. The chain combines TRBV10-3 with TRBJ2-1, with 7 bases lining up with TRBD2. V shed 10 bases, J shed 5 bases, and the junction held 2 bases outside the gene matches. The CDR3 loop spans 11 amino acids. CDR1 ENHRY and CDR2 SYGVKD come from the germline V gene. CDR3 in DNA: TGTGCCACCCGGGGGGACAATGAGCAGTTCTTC. Protein product: CATRGDNEQFF.

As for this clonotype: At one boundary the junction diverges from the germline segment, which might be a read error. This sequence joins TRBV29-1 and TRBJ2-7; TRBD1 or TRBD2 may be the D gene (6 bases each). In germline, CDR1 is SQVTM, CDR2 ANQGSEA. The CDR3 runs 11 residues. Written as DNA, the CDR3 is TGCAGCGTTTCGGGGGCGGGCGAGCAGTGCTTC. It encodes CSVSGAGEQCF.

This clonotype was recorded a few times. The genes are TRBV20-1 and TRBJ2-7; possible D gene TRBD2, 7 bases. The CDR3 is made up of 14 amino acids. In germline, CDR1 is DFQATT, CDR2 SNEGSKA (reference sequence). The V end lost 6 bases, the J end lost 3 bases, and 18 bases lay between the germline ends. The CDR3 DNA sequence: TGCAGTGCGCATACGCAGGGAGGGGGCTACGAGCAGTACTTC. Translating gives CSAHTQGGGYEQYF.

This clonotype has a handful of counts. The rearrangement joins TRBV29-1 to TRBJ1-2; D is undetermined. Germline loops: CDR1 SQVTM, CDR2 ANQGSEA. V shed 3 bases and J shed 4 bases, with 12 bases lying between them. The CDR3 spans 13 residues. The CDR3: CSVEGGNSYGYTF. CDR3 bases: TGCAGCGTTGAGGGAGGGAATAGCTATGGCTACACCTTC.

Only a few counts were recorded for this clonotype. This sequence joins TRBV28 and TRBJ2-7, with a tentative D call TRBD2 (6 bases). V lost 7 bases and J lost 2, with 18 bases in between. In germline, CDR1 is MDHEN, CDR2 SYDVKM. The CDR3 runs 15 residues. The CDR3 protein is CASISPGTPAYEQYF. CDR3 DNA sequence: TGTGCCAGCATTTCGCCCGGGACTCCCGCCTACGAGCAGTACTTC.

A single count supports this clonotype. The chain uses TRBV11-2 and TRBJ2-1, with 12 nucleotides matching TRBD2. The V gene's germline CDR1 is SGHAT and CDR2 FQNNGV. CDR3 length equals 15 residues. Trimming at V came to 5 bases and at J to 7 bases, leaving 6 bases not matched to a gene. CDR3: CASSPSGTSGNEQFF. The CDR3 region has the DNA TGTGCCAGCAGCCCCTCCGGGACTAGCGGGAATGAGCAGTTCTTC.

CDR3 bases: TGTGCCAGCAGCTTCTGGACAGGGTTCAATGAGCAGTTCTTC. It is translated as CASSFWTGFNEQFF. The chain is built from TRBV13 and TRBJ2-1, with 8 bases fitting TRBD1. CDR1 is PRHDT and CDR2 is FYEKMQ in the germline V gene (reference sequence). CDR3 length: 14 residues. Trimming cost V 3 bases and J 6 bases; bases outside gene matches: 4.

This clonotype was observed many times. The chain recombines TRBV30 with TRBJ2-4; D uncertain. The CDR3 runs 12 residues. The V and J ends lost 3 bases and 13 bases respectively, with 16 bases between them. CDR1 is GTSNPN, CDR2 SVGIG, per germline (reference sequence). CDR3: CAWRFATREQYF. CDR3 bases: TGTGCCTGGAGGTTCGCGACGAGAGAGCAGTACTTC.

V and J are TRBV4-1 and TRBJ1-5; TRBD1 is a possible D gene (5 bases). Trimming shortened V by 1 base and J by 7 bases, and 11 bases separated the two germline ends. The CDR3 length is 14 residues. The germline V gene encodes CDR1 MGHRA and CDR2 YSYEKL. The chain's CDR3 is CASSQVESGQPQHF. The CDR3 DNA sequence: TGCGCCAGCAGCCAAGTTGAGTCAGGGCAGCCCCAGCATTTT.

The chain links TRBV6-2 or TRBV6-3 to TRBJ2-5; D might be TRBD2 (6 bases). The J call is uncertain, as TRBJ2-7 better fits the DNA end. Germline-derived CDR1 and CDR2 are MNHEY and SVGEGT. The CDR3 consists of 12 residues. The CDR3 here is CANRGAGPEQYF. CDR3 bases: TGTGCCAACAGAGGGGCGGGACCCGAGCAGTACTTC.

This clonotype was seen ten or more times. V usage is TRBV6-5 and J usage is TRBJ2-7; TRBD1 or TRBD2 may be the D gene (5 bases each). Germline assignment: CDR1 MNHEY and CDR2 SVGAGI. V lost 7 bases and J lost 0, with 13 bases in between. The CDR3 covers 14 residues. For the CDR3, the DNA is TGTGCCAGCACCCCCACCGGGGCCTCCTACGAGCAGTACTTC. Protein product: CASTPTGASYEQYF.